One sample yielded the 27 T cell receptor beta chains listed below, sequenced in a study of CD8+ T cells in alopecia areata. Reverse transcription of extracted RNA yielded cDNA, which provided the sequencing template. The repertoire was sequenced with immunoSEQ multiplex PCR; TCRdb's copy has only in-frame clones and lacks some. The sample yields roughly 35,000 clones, around three fifths seen once. The sequenced material came from NKG2D-high CD8+ T cells sorted from blood. Receptors were obtained from a human donor with alopecia areata.

The CDR3, as DNA: TGTGCCAGCAGCACCGGGACAGGGTATTTCTATGGCTACACCTTC. Translating gives CASSTGTGYFYGYTF. The rearrangement uses TRBV7-9 and TRBJ1-2; 9 nucleotides line up with TRBD1. There are 15 residues in the CDR3. Trimming cost V 5 bases and J 4 bases; bases outside gene matches: 8. Germline-derived CDR1 and CDR2 are SEHNR and FQNEAQ (reference sequence).

In the case of this clone: The sample has other DNA sequences that encode this CDR3 too. CDR3 DNA sequence: TGTGCCAGCGGGGACTACGAGCAGTACTTC. It encodes CASGDYEQYF. The chain uses TRBV2 and TRBJ2-7; D uncertain. Germline V gene sequence: CDR1 SNHLY, CDR2 FYNNEI. The CDR3 is made up of 10 amino acids. Trimming pared 8 bases from V and 3 bases from J, leaving 5 bases between.

This chain uses TRBV7-9 with TRBJ2-3; D may be TRBD1 (5 bases). The CDR3 is made up of 18 amino acids. With 8 bases removed from V and 0 bases from J, the gap between germline ends came to 24 bases. Germline V lookup: CDR1 SEHNR, CDR2 FQNEAQ (reference sequence). This chain's CDR3 is CASAPTGRAFLSTDTQYF. In DNA form, the CDR3 reads TGTGCCAGCGCCCCAACAGGCAGGGCCTTCCTTAGCACAGATACGCAGTATTTT.

The table lists this clone with a few counts. This chain connects TRBV4-1 to TRBJ2-7; no reliable D call. CDR3 length: 16 amino acids. The germline gives CDR1 MGHRA, CDR2 YSYEKL. V lost 1 base to trimming and J lost 1 base, with 14 bases between them. CDR3 nucleotide sequence: TGCGCCAGCAGCCAAGCCGGTTGGCCAAGTTCCTACGAGCAGTACTTC. Its protein product is CASSQAGWPSSYEQYF.

In this sample, this clone turned up a few times. CDR3 sequence: CSVDLAGGGYEQYF. CDR3 bases: TGCAGCGTTGATCTGGCAGGGGGAGGCTACGAGCAGTACTTC. The chain joins TRBV29-1 to TRBJ2-7; D might be TRBD1 (7 bases). The V gene's germline CDR1 is SQVTM and CDR2 ANQGSEA. This CDR3 has 14 amino acids. The V end lost 3 bases, the J end lost 3 bases, and 15 bases lay between the germline ends.

This chain connects TRBV4-3 to TRBJ2-2; possibly TRBD1 for D (6 bases). The CDR3 covers 16 residues. Trimming shortened V by 0 bases and J by 2 bases, and 10 bases separated the two germline ends. CDR1 and CDR2 from the germline V gene are LGHNA and YSLEER. CDR3 loop: CASSQDTGINTGELFF. CDR3 DNA sequence: TGCGCCAGCAGCCAAGATACAGGGATTAACACCGGGGAGCTGTTTTTT.

This sequence joins TRBV2 and TRBJ2-7, with D tentatively TRBD1 or TRBD2 (5 bases each). Germline values: CDR1 SNHLY, CDR2 FYNNEI. V lost 2 bases, J lost 0 bases, and 14 bases lay in between. The length of the CDR3 is 16 residues. CDR3 in amino acids: CASSEFKRGPSYEQYF. CDR3 sequence (DNA): TGTGCCAGCAGTGAATTTAAGAGGGGCCCCTCCTACGAGCAGTACTTC.

This chain joins TRBV29-1 and TRBJ2-1; 8 positions match TRBD2. Germline CDR1 is SQVTM and CDR2 is ANQGSEA. This CDR3 region has 12 residues. The DNA of the CDR3 is TGCATGACTTCCAGCGGGAGTAATGAGCAGTTCTTC. It is translated as CMTSSGSNEQFF.

The CDR3 is CASSVHPLFTEQYF. CDR3 in DNA: TGTGCCAGCAGCGTGCATCCTTTGTTCACCGAGCAGTACTTC. J is TRBJ2-7 and V is TRBV2; D is unclear. The CDR3 runs to 14 residues. The ends were cut back, 6 bases at V and 6 bases at J, with 18 bases in the middle. Germline loops: CDR1 SNHLY, CDR2 FYNNEI.

This CDR3 reads CASSQASSEGQETQYF. In DNA form, the CDR3 reads TGTGCCAGCAGCCAGGCTAGCTCCGAGGGACAAGAGACCCAGTACTTC. This chain uses TRBV27 with TRBJ2-5, with D possibly being TRBD2 (5 bases). V shed 6 bases and J shed 2 bases, with 19 bases lying between them. The CDR3 sequence is 16 residues long. From germline, CDR1 is MNHEY and CDR2 SMNVEV (reference sequence).

The chain recombines TRBV19 with TRBJ1-5; D is possibly TRBD1 (6 bases). Germline CDR1 reads LNHDA; CDR2 reads SQIVND (reference sequence). Trimming took 5 bases from V and 1 from J, leaving 12 bases between them. There are 15 residues in the CDR3. The CDR3 is CASSAAGASNQPQHF. CDR3 nucleotide sequence: TGTGCCAGTAGTGCAGCAGGGGCCAGCAATCAGCCCCAGCATTTT.

V gene TRBV14 combines with J gene TRBJ2-5; D is unresolved. The CDR3 is made up of 11 amino acids. Deletions cut 4 bases from V and 7 bases from J, with 7 bases between. Germline assignment: CDR1 SGHDN and CDR2 FVKESK. In DNA, the CDR3 is TGTGCCAGCAGCCTGAGAGGGACCCAGTACTTC. Its protein product is CASSLRGTQYF.

This clone was counted between two and nine times. The CDR3, as DNA: TGTGCCGTCGGCCTAGCGGGAGGGTCTGGCGATGAGCAGTTCTTC. It codes for CAVGLAGGSGDEQFF. The V and J genes are TRBV27 and TRBJ2-1, with 12 bases matching TRBD2. The length of the CDR3 is 15 residues. With 11 bases clipped from V and 8 bases from J, the junction kept 13 bases outside the gene matches. From germline, CDR1 is MNHEY and CDR2 SMNVEV (reference sequence).

The genes are TRBV7-8 and TRBJ2-4; a possible D gene is TRBD1 (6 bases). CDR1 is SGHVS and CDR2 is FQNEAQ in the germline V gene. The CDR3 has 18 residues. V gave up 3 bases and J gave up 0 bases, with 18 bases separating them. The CDR3, as DNA: TGTGCCAGCAGCTTTAAGGGACACGGAAGCTTAGCCAAAAACATTCAGTACTTC. It codes for CASSFKGHGSLAKNIQYF.

The table lists this clone with a count of one. CDR3 coding DNA: TGTGCCACCGGATCTGGTAGGAGCACAGATACGCAGTATTTT. Translated: CATGSGRSTDTQYF. The chain joins TRBV15 to TRBJ2-3; unclear D gene. The V gene lost 8 bases and the J gene lost 0 bases, with 12 bases spanning the gap. Germline CDR1 is LNHNV and CDR2 is YYDKDF (reference sequence). The CDR3 runs 14 residues. The variable domain in full, completed from reference TRBV15 and TRBJ2-3, reads DAMVIQNPRYQVTQFGKPVTLSCSQTLNHNVMYWYQQKSSQAPKLLFHYYDKDFNNEADTPDNFQSRRPNTSFCFLDIRSPGLGDTAMYLCATGSGRSTDTQYFGPGTRLTVL.

The chain recombines TRBV7-8 with TRBJ2-1; TRBD2 aligns across 11 bases. CDR1 is SGHVS, CDR2 FQNEAQ, per germline. The CDR3 covers 17 residues. The junction had 10 bases not matched to a gene; V was cut back by 1 base and J by 8 bases. CDR3 in amino acids: CASSLGTSGLSWDEQFF. DNA of the CDR3: TGTGCCAGCAGCTTAGGGACTAGCGGGCTGAGTTGGGATGAGCAGTTCTTC.

The chain has TRBV29-1 and TRBJ2-7, with D possibly being TRBD1 or TRBD2 (6 bases each). V shed 6 bases and J shed 4 bases, with 16 bases lying between them. The CDR3 has 13 residues. CDR1 is SQVTM, CDR2 ANQGSEA, per germline. CDR3 DNA: TGCAGCGTGTCCCGGGGGCGGAAATACGAGCAGTACTTC. It specifies CSVSRGRKYEQYF.

This chain connects TRBV7-9 to TRBJ2-3; D is uncertain. Trimming left V 4 bases short and J 2 bases short, with 13 bases between. CDR3 length equals 15 residues. Germline V gene sequence: CDR1 SEHNR, CDR2 FQNEAQ (reference sequence). The CDR3 reads CASSSVSEATDTQYF. CDR3 nucleotides: TGTGCCAGCAGCTCTGTCTCGGAAGCCACAGATACGCAGTATTTT.

This clone occurred a few times. V is TRBV28 and J is TRBJ2-5; D unclear. Germline CDR1 MDHEN, CDR2 SYDVKM. V lost 2 bases and J 4 bases, leaving 11 bases between the germline ends. The CDR3 covers 14 residues. In DNA, the CDR3 is TGTGCCAGCAGTTTAACAGAAGGCTCAGAGACCCAGTACTTC. It codes for CASSLTEGSETQYF.

The chain couples TRBV10-2 to TRBJ1-1, with unresolved D. The CDR3 covers 12 residues. V was trimmed by 7 bases and J by 0 bases, leaving 6 bases between them. CDR1 is WSHSY and CDR2 is SAAADI in the germline V gene. The CDR3 nucleotides read TGCGCCAGCATCGGTCTGAACACTGAAGCTTTCTTT. Amino acids: CASIGLNTEAFF.

This chain connects TRBV7-2 to TRBJ2-3; 9 nucleotides align to TRBD2. The ends lost 1 base at V and 3 bases at J; junction bases unmatched: 2. Germline V CDR1 and CDR2: SGHTA, FQGNSA. CDR3 size: 15 residues. The CDR3 protein is CASSLGAGGTDTQYF. In nucleotides, the CDR3 is TGTGCCAGCAGCTTAGGTGCGGGGGGGACAGATACGCAGTATTTT.

The chain carries TRBV13 and TRBJ2-5; TRBD2 matches 7 bases. Germline CDR1 and CDR2: PRHDT and FYEKMQ (reference sequence). The CDR3 runs to 15 residues. V dropped 4 bases and J dropped 3; count of bases not matched to a gene: 8. The chain's CDR3 is CASSSSPGGKETQYF. CDR3 nucleotide sequence: TGTGCCAGCAGCTCATCTCCGGGAGGAAAAGAGACCCAGTACTTC.

This clone was picked up many times. The chain links TRBV4-3 to TRBJ2-2; 9 bases align to TRBD2. This CDR3 region has 16 residues. With V trimmed by 0 bases and J by 5 bases, 4 bases remained unmatched. Germline CDR1 is LGHNA and CDR2 is YSLEER. CDR3 coding DNA: TGCGCCAGCAGCCAAGATAGCGGGAGTCTTACCGGGGAGCTGTTTTTT. This encodes CASSQDSGSLTGELFF.

The chain carries TRBV7-9 and TRBJ2-1, with 8 nucleotides matching TRBD1. Germline loops: CDR1 SEHNR, CDR2 FQNEAQ (reference sequence). Losses at the gene ends were 5 bases for V and 9 bases for J; bases not matched to a gene: 6. CDR3 size: 13 residues. The CDR3 nucleotides are TGTGCCAGCAGCCAGGGGGGACAGGTTGAGCAGTTCTTC. It translates to CASSQGGQVEQFF.

The gene calls are TRBV5-5 and TRBJ2-1; 10 positions match TRBD1. With 4 bases clipped from V and 9 bases from J, the junction kept 7 bases outside the gene matches. The CDR3 contains 14 residues. Germline assignment: CDR1 SGHKS and CDR2 YYEKEE (reference sequence). CDR3 DNA: TGTGCCAGCAGCGAGACAGGGGGCCGCGGTGAGCAGTTCTTC. Amino acid sequence: CASSETGGRGEQFF.

This chain links TRBV19 with TRBJ1-1; the D is unclear. CDR3 length: 14 residues. Trimming cost V 5 bases and J 1 base, with 11 bases left between them. Germline CDR1 is LNHDA and CDR2 is SQIVND (reference sequence). In DNA, the CDR3 is TGTGCCAGTAGTCTTGGACGGACGAACACTGAAGCTTTCTTT. This sequence encodes CASSLGRTNTEAFF.

The chain has TRBV2 and TRBJ1-2; a possible D gene is TRBD1 (5 bases). This CDR3 is built from 17 residues. Trimming stripped 7 bases from V and 8 bases from J, with 29 bases between. Germline V gene lookup returns CDR1 SNHLY and CDR2 FYNNEI. The CDR3 DNA reads as TGTGCCAGCACCGGGGACGGCTCTAAACCTGCCTATGGGGGCTACACCTTC. Its protein product is CASTGDGSKPAYGGYTF. The full variable domain, rest sourced from reference TRBV2 and TRBJ1-2, is EPEVTQTPSHQVTQMGQEVILRCVPISNHLYFYWYRQILGQKVEFLVSFYNNEISEKSEIFDDQFSVERPDGSNFTLKIRSTKLEDSAMYFCASTGDGSKPAYGGYTFGSGTRLTVV.